This section outlines one TCR beta chain sequence together with its context. Germline V gene sequence: CDR1 LGHNT, CDR2 FRNRAP. V shed 2 bases, J shed 7 bases, and the junction held 7 bases outside the gene matches. The CDR3 extends over 15 amino acids. The data were taken from a study of blood T cell repertoires in COVID-19. Looking at the study overall: Both acute and convalescent COVID-19 samples were obtained from the United States, Italy and Spain. PBMCs, B-cell-depleted T cells, or T cells were the source of the cDNA or gDNA that made up the material.

This table comes from immunoSEQ multiplex PCR, and its TCRdb copy is limited to in-frame clones, with some not included. Among some 150,000 clones listed, about 91% were seen once. The sample consisted of peripheral blood. The J gene is TRBJ2-2, the V gene TRBV12-5, with 7 bases that match TRBD1. This sequence originates from a woman aged 50 to 65 with acute or convalescent COVID-19. For the CDR3, the DNA is TGTGCTAGTGGTTTGCAGCAGGGGGATAACGGGGAGCTGTTTTTT. Protein product: CASGLQQGDNGELFF.